Listed here is a single T cell receptor beta chain. Sequencing was performed with immunoSEQ multiplex PCR; in TCRdb, only in-frame clones are kept and a portion is missing. Of tens of thousands of clones in the sample, approximately 91% are singletons; the top ten hold roughly 1.3%. The record originates from a study of T cell changes during pregnancy in multiple sclerosis. The material was peripheral blood, obtained in the third trimester of pregnancy. The receptor comes from a female donor with multiple sclerosis, enrolled in a pregnancy study.

This CDR3 is CASTTATGDQPQHF. As DNA, the CDR3 is TGTGCCAGCACCACCGCGACAGGGGATCAGCCCCAGCATTTT. The chain employs TRBV6-6 and TRBJ1-5, with TRBD1 matching 8 bases. Germline values: CDR1 MNHNY, CDR2 SVGAGI (reference sequence). This CDR3 has 14 residues. V lost 7 bases and J lost 5; bases outside the gene matches: 7.